The 27 T cell receptor beta chains listed next were all sequenced from one sample in a study of blood T cell repertoires in COVID-19 (TCRdb year 2020). The library was built by means of the immunoSEQ multiplex PCR assay. TCRdb re-hosts the immuneACCESS table, in-frame sequences only. Its copies lack some clones; in the studies checked, an unresolved V gene accounts for under half of them, and the cause for the rest is not known. For this sample the table gives roughly 99,000 clones, of which approximately 85% were detected only once. The leading ten clones occupy around 18% of the sample. The sample comprised peripheral blood. The receptor source for this set is a woman over 75 with active or convalescent COVID-19.

This clone has just a few counts. The rearrangement joins TRBV9 to TRBJ1-1; no clear D. Trimming shortened V by 0 bases and J by 0 bases, and 12 bases separated the two germline ends. The CDR3 runs to 16 residues. Germline V gives CDR1 SGDLS, CDR2 YYNGEE. The CDR3 nucleotides read TGTGCCAGCAGCGTAGTGATTGGAGGGTTGAACACTGAAGCTTTCTTT. Translation: CASSVVIGGLNTEAFF.

The gene calls are TRBV6-2 or TRBV6-3 and TRBJ2-7; D is possibly TRBD2 (7 bases). CDR1 is MNHEY, CDR2 SVGEGT, per germline. V dropped 5 bases and J dropped 5 bases, with 16 bases sitting between them. This CDR3 contains 14 residues. The CDR3 loop reads CASSPEGGTDEQYF. The CDR3 DNA reads TGTGCCAGCAGTCCCGAGGGGGGGACCGACGAGCAGTACTTC.

The chain is built from TRBV6-2 or TRBV6-3 and TRBJ2-7, with 9 bases lining up with TRBD2. The germline gives CDR1 MNHEY, CDR2 SVGEGT. Trimming took 2 bases from V and 3 from J; bases not matched to a gene: 11. This CDR3 spans 17 amino acids. The CDR3 spells CASSYRAGTSKFYEQYF. In DNA form, the CDR3 reads TGTGCCAGCAGTTACAGGGCCGGGACTAGCAAGTTCTACGAGCAGTACTTC.

This chain uses TRBV6-1 with TRBJ2-1; 12 nucleotides align to TRBD2. After removal of 1 base from V and 8 bases from J, the junction contained 6 bases not matched to a gene. There are 16 residues in the CDR3. The germline gives CDR1 MNHNS, CDR2 SASEGT. CDR3 sequence (DNA): TGTGCCAGCAGTGAAGGACCTAGCGGGAGGGATCATGAGCAGTTCTTC. This gives the protein CASSEGPSGRDHEQFF.

The rearrangement uses TRBV9 and TRBJ2-5; a possible D gene is TRBD1 (6 bases). CDR3 length: 16 residues. Trimming pared 0 bases from V and 5 bases from J, leaving 17 bases between. Germline CDR1 is SGDLS and CDR2 is YYNGEE. The DNA of the CDR3 is TGTGCCAGCAGCGTAGGTCAGGGGCCCACCCGGGAGACCCAGTACTTC. Its protein is CASSVGQGPTRETQYF.

The chain joins TRBV27 to TRBJ1-4; 9 bases map to TRBD1. This CDR3 has 18 amino acids. Germline values: CDR1 MNHEY, CDR2 SMNVEV (reference sequence). Trimming removed 2 bases from V and 3 bases from J; junction bases left unmatched: 10. The CDR3 bases are TGTGCCAGCAGTTTAATGGGACAGGGTTTTGCGGCTAATGAAAAACTGTTTTTT. This gives the protein CASSLMGQGFAANEKLFF.

CDR3 amino acids: CATLPGGGPSDEQFF. DNA of the CDR3: TGTGCCACCCTGCCGGGGGGAGGGCCTTCGGATGAGCAGTTCTTC. The rearrangement joins TRBV19 to TRBJ2-1, with 7 bases that match TRBD2. The CDR3 is 15 amino acids. J lost 8 bases, V lost 10 bases, and 17 bases had no gene match. The germline CDR1 and CDR2 sequences are LNHDA and SQIVND (reference sequence).

The chain couples TRBV5-1 to TRBJ1-2; 7 nucleotides align to TRBD1. The ends lost 7 bases at V and 8 bases at J; junction bases unmatched: 11. This CDR3 comprises 13 residues. Germline V gene sequence: CDR1 SGHRS, CDR2 YFSETQ. This CDR3 is CASAGSTGTGYTF. For the CDR3, the DNA is TGCGCCAGCGCAGGGTCGACAGGGACCGGCTACACCTTC.

This clone appeared once. The chain recombines TRBV19 with TRBJ1-1, with 11 nucleotides matching TRBD1. The junction had 8 bases not matched to a gene; V was cut back by 7 bases and J by 1 base. This CDR3 spans 16 amino acids. Germline-derived CDR1 and CDR2 are LNHDA and SQIVND (reference sequence). CDR3 region: CASNPLGTGGNTEAFF. CDR3 sequence (DNA): TGTGCCAGTAATCCCCTCGGGACAGGGGGGAACACTGAAGCTTTCTTT.

This sequence joins TRBV6-2 or TRBV6-3 and TRBJ2-1; 9 bases agree with TRBD2. Germline CDR1 is MNHEY and CDR2 is SVGEGT. J was trimmed by 3 bases and V by 5 bases; bases with no gene match: 5. The CDR3 sequence is 15 residues long. CDR3 sequence: CASSDSGRGYNEQFF. The CDR3 nucleotides are TGTGCCAGCAGTGATAGCGGGAGAGGCTACAATGAGCAGTTCTTC.

The chain is built from TRBV7-3 and TRBJ2-7; the D gene is possibly TRBD2 (6 bases). V was pared by 0 bases and J by 0 bases, with 9 bases between. Germline values: CDR1 SGHTA, CDR2 FQGTGA. This CDR3 spans 15 amino acids. This CDR3 reads CASSLTAGSSYEQYF. The CDR3 nucleotides are TGTGCCAGCAGCTTAACCGCCGGGAGCTCCTACGAGCAGTACTTC.

The chain carries TRBV10-2 and TRBJ2-2; 7 nucleotides agree with TRBD2. Germline CDR1 and CDR2: WSHSY and SAAADI. Losses at the gene ends were 7 bases for V and 6 bases for J; bases not matched to a gene: 11. This CDR3 spans 15 amino acids. The CDR3 DNA is TGCGCCAGCACCCCTGGGACTACTCGCGCCGGGGAGCTGTTTTTT. Encoded protein: CASTPGTTRAGELFF.

The genes are TRBV15 and TRBJ2-1; 8 bases fit TRBD2. V shed 0 bases, J shed 4 bases, and the junction held 2 bases outside the gene matches. Germline CDR1 is LNHNV and CDR2 is YYDKDF (reference sequence). The CDR3 spans 15 residues. The DNA of the CDR3 is TGTGCCACCAGCAGAGAGACTAGCGAATACAATGAGCAGTTCTTC. Encoded protein: CATSRETSEYNEQFF.

V is TRBV10-3 and J is TRBJ2-1, with TRBD2 identical over 13 bases. V shed 6 bases, J shed 9 bases, and the junction held 8 bases outside the gene matches. The CDR3 extends over 15 amino acids. Germline values: CDR1 ENHRY, CDR2 SYGVKD. CDR3: CAISGLAGVGGEQFF. CDR3 sequence (DNA): TGTGCCATCAGCGGACTAGCGGGAGTAGGAGGTGAGCAGTTCTTC.

The V and J genes are TRBV7-6 and TRBJ2-2; the D gene is possibly TRBD2 (5 bases). This CDR3 spans 15 amino acids. V was shortened by 5 bases and J by 1 base, with 11 bases between the two germline ends. Germline V gives CDR1 SGHVS, CDR2 FNYEAQ. CDR3 DNA sequence: TGTGCCAGCAGCCGGACTGAGATGAACACCGGGGAGCTGTTTTTT. Its protein is CASSRTEMNTGELFF.

This chain links TRBV4-1 with TRBJ2-4; TRBD1 aligns across 7 bases. The germline V gene has CDR1 MGHRA and CDR2 YSYEKL. Germline trimming cut 4 bases from V and 10 bases from J; bases unmatched to any gene: 7. The CDR3 sequence is 13 residues long. The CDR3 DNA reads TGCGCCAGCAGCCTTGGACAGGCCGCTATTCAGTACTTC. As protein: CASSLGQAAIQYF.

The J gene is TRBJ2-3, the V gene TRBV7-7; a possible D gene is TRBD2 (6 bases). The CDR3 totals 14 residues. Looked up from germline, CDR1 is SSHAT and CDR2 is FNYEAQ (reference sequence). The V end was cut by 1 base, the J end by 6 bases, with 11 bases between. The chain's CDR3 is CASSLVGREDTQYF. The CDR3 nucleotides are TGTGCCAGCAGCTTAGTAGGCCGGGAGGATACGCAGTATTTT.

J is TRBJ1-2 and V is TRBV27; 9 positions match TRBD1. Looked up from germline, CDR1 is MNHEY and CDR2 is SMNVEV (reference sequence). V trimming: 8 bases; J trimming: 2 bases; junction bases outside the gene matches: 6. The CDR3 contains 14 residues. This CDR3 is CASSGTGINYGYTF. CDR3 bases: TGTGCCAGCTCCGGGACAGGGATCAACTATGGCTACACCTTC.

This clone was detected once. The CDR3 DNA sequence: TGTGCCAGCAGTCGAGGACAGGGGAGCTACGAGCAGTACTTC. Protein product: CASSRGQGSYEQYF. The V and J genes are TRBV9 and TRBJ2-7; TRBD1 matches at 9 bases. J lost 3 bases, V lost 5 bases, and 6 bases had no gene match. Germline CDR1 reads SGDLS; CDR2 reads YYNGEE. The CDR3 sequence is 14 residues long.

Comments on this clone: Additional DNA sequences in this sample encode the identical CDR3. V is TRBV5-1 and J is TRBJ1-2, with 9 nucleotides matching TRBD1. Per the germline V gene, CDR1 is SGHRS and CDR2 is YFSETQ. The CDR3 has 13 residues. V lost 1 base, J lost 6 bases, and 1 base stayed unmatched. CDR3: CASSLTGGDGYTF. For the CDR3, the DNA is TGCGCCAGCAGCTTGACAGGGGGCGATGGCTACACCTTC.

The rearrangement uses TRBV5-5 and TRBJ2-4, with D tentatively TRBD1 (5 bases). The germline V gene has CDR1 SGHKS and CDR2 YYEKEE (reference sequence). The CDR3 is made up of 14 amino acids. V gave up 1 base and J gave up 7 bases, with 12 bases separating them. CDR3 in DNA: TGTGCCAGCAGCTTGAGGCCGGACACCAACATTCAGTACTTC. Amino acids: CASSLRPDTNIQYF.

The chain joins TRBV19 to TRBJ1-6, with TRBD1 matching over 9 bases. Germline V CDR1 and CDR2: LNHDA, SQIVND (reference sequence). The CDR3 loop spans 13 amino acids. V lost 6 bases, J lost 9 bases, and 3 bases stayed unmatched. The CDR3 sequence: CASRATGGSPLHF. The CDR3 nucleotides read TGTGCCAGTAGAGCGACAGGGGGTTCACCCCTCCACTTT.

This chain joins TRBV9 and TRBJ2-1, with 7 bases lining up with TRBD2. Germline-derived CDR1 and CDR2 are SGDLS and YYNGEE. CDR3 length equals 15 residues. V lost 2 bases, J lost 6 bases, and 8 bases stayed unmatched. The CDR3 DNA reads as TGTGCCAGCAGCGTTTCAGGGAGGGAAGGCAATGAGCAGTTCTTC. It codes for CASSVSGREGNEQFF.

V usage is TRBV9 and J usage is TRBJ2-1; D perhaps matches TRBD1 (6 bases). The CDR3 contains 16 residues. The V end lost 2 bases, the J end lost 1 base, and 13 bases lay between the germline ends. Germline V lookup: CDR1 SGDLS, CDR2 YYNGEE. DNA of the CDR3: TGTGCCAGCAGCGTGCTAAGCCAGGGGTCCTACAATGAGCAGTTCTTC. As protein: CASSVLSQGSYNEQFF.

The chain recombines TRBV3-1 (or the pseudogene TRBV3-2) with TRBJ2-7, with 10 positions matching TRBD1. CDR3 length: 14 residues. V lost 4 bases, J lost 5 bases, and 5 bases stayed unmatched. Germline V gene data show CDR1 as LGHDT and CDR2 as YNNKEL (reference sequence). The chain's CDR3 is CASSLWDRGHEQYF. The CDR3 DNA reads as TGTGCCAGCAGCCTCTGGGACAGGGGCCACGAGCAGTACTTC.

The V gene is TRBV19, the J gene TRBJ1-5; D gene ambiguous. CDR1 is LNHDA and CDR2 is SQIVND in the germline V gene (reference sequence). This CDR3 has 13 residues. Trimming took 7 bases from V and 7 from J, leaving 14 bases between them. CDR3 protein: CASNPPGKQPQHF. The CDR3 region has the DNA TGTGCCAGTAACCCACCAGGAAAACAGCCCCAGCATTTT.

J is TRBJ1-5 and V is TRBV12-3 or TRBV12-4; D unresolved. The germline V and J ends were trimmed by 3 bases and 9 bases, with 9 bases remaining between them. The CDR3 consists of 12 residues. CDR3 sequence (DNA): TGTGCCAGCAGTTTTGCCACTGGGCCCCAGCATTTT. The encoded protein is CASSFATGPQHF.